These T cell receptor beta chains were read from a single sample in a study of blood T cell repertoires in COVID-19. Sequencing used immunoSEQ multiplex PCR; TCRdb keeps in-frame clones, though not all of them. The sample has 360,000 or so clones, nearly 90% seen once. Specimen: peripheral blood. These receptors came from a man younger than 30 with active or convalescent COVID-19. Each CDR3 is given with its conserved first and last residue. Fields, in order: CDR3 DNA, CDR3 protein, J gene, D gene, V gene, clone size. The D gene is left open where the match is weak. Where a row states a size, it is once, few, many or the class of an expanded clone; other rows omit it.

CDR3nt: TGCGCCAGCACATTACAGGGGAGAGTAGATACGCAGTATTTT; CDR3aa: CASTLQGRVDTQYF; j_gene: TRBJ2-3; d_gene: TRBD1; v_gene: TRBV5-1; abundance: .
CDR3nt: TGTGCCAGCAGCTTTACGGGAACTGAAGCTTTCTTT; CDR3aa: CASSFTGTEAFF; j_gene: TRBJ1-1; d_gene: .; v_gene: TRBV7-8; abundance: .
CDR3nt: TGTGCCAGCAGCCAGGGGGGGAACACTGAAGCTTTCTTT; CDR3aa: CASSQGGNTEAFF; j_gene: TRBJ1-1; d_gene: .; v_gene: TRBV3-1/TRBV3-2; abundance: .
CDR3nt: TGTGCCAGCAGCCACCCCACAAGACAGGGGACGAACTATGGCTACACCTTC; CDR3aa: CASSHPTRQGTNYGYTF; j_gene: TRBJ1-2; d_gene: TRBD1; v_gene: TRBV4-2; abundance: .
CDR3nt: TGTGCCAGCAGCCCCGGGACAGGGGACGACGAGCAGTACTTC; CDR3aa: CASSPGTGDDEQYF; j_gene: TRBJ2-7; d_gene: TRBD1; v_gene: TRBV28; abundance: once
CDR3nt: TGTGCCAGCAGCTCCGGACAGTTTTACAATGAGCAGTTCTTC; CDR3aa: CASSSGQFYNEQFF; j_gene: TRBJ2-1; d_gene: .; v_gene: TRBV11-2; abundance: .
CDR3nt: TGTGCCAGCAGGCCCTCCCCCTATGTTGGCTCTGGAAACACCATATATTTT; CDR3aa: CASRPSPYVGSGNTIYF; j_gene: TRBJ1-3; d_gene: .; v_gene: TRBV27; abundance: .
CDR3nt: TGCGCCAGCAGCCAAGAGATGACAGTCTACAATGAGCAGTTCTTC; CDR3aa: CASSQEMTVYNEQFF; j_gene: TRBJ2-1; d_gene: .; v_gene: TRBV4-1; abundance: .
CDR3nt: TGTGCCTGGAGTGTAAAGGGAGCGACTGGGCGGAAGAGCTCCTACAATGAGCAGTTCTTC; CDR3aa: CAWSVKGATGRKSSYNEQFF; j_gene: TRBJ2-1; d_gene: .; v_gene: TRBV30; abundance: .
CDR3nt: TGTGCCAGTAGACCGGACAGGTGGAGTGGGGTTAACACTGAAGCTTTCTTT; CDR3aa: CASRPDRWSGVNTEAFF; j_gene: TRBJ1-1; d_gene: TRBD1; v_gene: TRBV19; abundance: .
CDR3nt: TGCGCCAGCAGCCCGGGACAGGGGGCCTTGGAGACCCAGTACTTC; CDR3aa: CASSPGQGALETQYF; j_gene: TRBJ2-5; d_gene: TRBD1; v_gene: TRBV5-1; abundance: .
CDR3nt: TGTGCCACCAGAGGGACAGGGGGCGCATACGAGCAGTACTTC; CDR3aa: CATRGTGGAYEQYF; j_gene: TRBJ2-7; d_gene: TRBD1; v_gene: TRBV15; abundance: .
CDR3nt: TGTGCCAGCAGTTTCGGAGGAAGCTCCTACGAGCAGTACTTC; CDR3aa: CASSFGGSSYEQYF; j_gene: TRBJ2-7; d_gene: .; v_gene: TRBV28; abundance: .
CDR3nt: TGTGCCAGCAGTGTTCTGGGGGGAAAACTGTTTTTT; CDR3aa: CASSVLGGKLFF; j_gene: TRBJ1-4; d_gene: .; v_gene: TRBV2; abundance: .
CDR3nt: TGTGCCAGCAGCCGGGGACAGAGCAATCAGCCCCAGCATTTT; CDR3aa: CASSRGQSNQPQHF; j_gene: TRBJ1-5; d_gene: TRBD1; v_gene: TRBV3-1/TRBV3-2; abundance: .
CDR3nt: TGTGCCAGCAGCGGGACACTAAGCACAGATACGCAGTATTTT; CDR3aa: CASSGTLSTDTQYF; j_gene: TRBJ2-3; d_gene: .; v_gene: TRBV11-2; abundance: .
CDR3nt: TGTGCCAGCAGTTACGCTGGACAGGGGTTATACGAGCAGTACTTC; CDR3aa: CASSYAGQGLYEQYF; j_gene: TRBJ2-7; d_gene: TRBD1; v_gene: TRBV6-5; abundance: .
CDR3nt: TGTGCCAGCAGTTATTCCCACACAGGTTCTAATCGAGAAACCTTC; CDR3aa: CASSYSHTGSNRETF; j_gene: TRBJ1-2; d_gene: .; v_gene: TRBV6-5; abundance: .
CDR3nt: TGCGCCAGCAGCCAAGAAGGACAGGGGGCTCAGCCCCAGCATTTT; CDR3aa: CASSQEGQGAQPQHF; j_gene: TRBJ1-5; d_gene: TRBD1; v_gene: TRBV4-1; abundance: .
CDR3nt: TGCGCCAGCAGCCAAGAGGCAGGGGTTCAGCCCCAGCATTTT; CDR3aa: CASSQEAGVQPQHF; j_gene: TRBJ1-5; d_gene: .; v_gene: TRBV4-3; abundance: .
CDR3nt: TGCGCCAGCAGCCAAGACGGGGGGAACCCTGAAGCTTTCTTT; CDR3aa: CASSQDGGNPEAFF; j_gene: TRBJ1-1; d_gene: .; v_gene: TRBV4-1; abundance: once
CDR3nt: TGCGCCAGCCAACTAGCGGGGGGTCTCAATGAGCAGTTCTTC; CDR3aa: CASQLAGGLNEQFF; j_gene: TRBJ2-1; d_gene: TRBD2; v_gene: TRBV4-1; abundance: few
CDR3nt: TGTGCCAGCAGCTTAGCCCCCCCGGGACACTCCTACGAGCAGTACTTC; CDR3aa: CASSLAPPGHSYEQYF; j_gene: TRBJ2-7; d_gene: .; v_gene: TRBV7-8; abundance: .
CDR3nt: TGTGCCAGTAGTATCATGGACACCTCCTACAATGAGCAGTTCTTC; CDR3aa: CASSIMDTSYNEQFF; j_gene: TRBJ2-1; d_gene: .; v_gene: TRBV19; abundance: .
CDR3nt: TGTGCCAGCAGACAAGACAGGCGGGTCAATCAGCCCCAGCATTTT; CDR3aa: CASRQDRRVNQPQHF; j_gene: TRBJ1-5; d_gene: .; v_gene: TRBV7-2; abundance: .
CDR3nt: TGTGCCAGCAGAAAATTCAGCGGGAGGGCCGCCACCGGGGAGCTGTTTTTT; CDR3aa: CASRKFSGRAATGELFF; j_gene: TRBJ2-2; d_gene: TRBD2; v_gene: TRBV2; abundance: .
CDR3nt: TGTGCCAGCAGTAATATGAACACTGAAGCTTTCTTT; CDR3aa: CASSNMNTEAFF; j_gene: TRBJ1-1; d_gene: .; v_gene: TRBV12-3/TRBV12-4; abundance: once
CDR3nt: TGTGCCAGCAGCCATCCCGGGACAGCCCTAGCCAAAAACATTCAGTACTTC; CDR3aa: CASSHPGTALAKNIQYF; j_gene: TRBJ2-4; d_gene: TRBD1; v_gene: TRBV4-2; abundance: .
CDR3nt: TGTGCCAGCAGTTATCGGGGTTACGAGCAGTACTTC; CDR3aa: CASSYRGYEQYF; j_gene: TRBJ2-7; d_gene: .; v_gene: TRBV6-5; abundance: .
CDR3nt: TGTGCCAGCTCACCACCGGTGGTAGCGGGACGCTACGAGCAGTACTTC; CDR3aa: CASSPPVVAGRYEQYF; j_gene: TRBJ2-7; d_gene: TRBD2; v_gene: TRBV18; abundance: .
CDR3nt: TGTGCCTGGAAAGGGACTAGCGGGAGCGAGCAGTACTTC; CDR3aa: CAWKGTSGSEQYF; j_gene: TRBJ2-7; d_gene: TRBD2; v_gene: TRBV30; abundance: .
CDR3nt: TGTGCCAGCAGCTCGGCTGGGGGCAGGGTCTATGGCTACACCTTC; CDR3aa: CASSSAGGRVYGYTF; j_gene: TRBJ1-2; d_gene: .; v_gene: TRBV11-2; abundance: .
CDR3nt: TGTGCCAGCAGTTACTCCTGGACTAGCGGGATCTACAATGAGCAGTTCTTC; CDR3aa: CASSYSWTSGIYNEQFF; j_gene: TRBJ2-1; d_gene: TRBD2; v_gene: TRBV6-2/TRBV6-3; abundance: .
CDR3nt: TGTGCCAGCAGCACCGCGACTAGCGGGAGGGGAGGTACGCAGTATTTT; CDR3aa: CASSTATSGRGGTQYF; j_gene: TRBJ2-3; d_gene: TRBD2; v_gene: TRBV9; abundance: .
CDR3nt: TGTGCCAGCAGTAACCTCCCCAACTACGGGGGCTACACCTTC; CDR3aa: CASSNLPNYGGYTF; j_gene: TRBJ1-2; d_gene: .; v_gene: TRBV6-5; abundance: .
CDR3nt: TGTGCCAGCAGCTCGGGGGGGCCTGAAGCTTTCTTT; CDR3aa: CASSSGGPEAFF; j_gene: TRBJ1-1; d_gene: .; v_gene: TRBV7-9; abundance: .
CDR3nt: TGTGCCAGCAGTCCCGGACAGGCTTATGGCTACACCTTC; CDR3aa: CASSPGQAYGYTF; j_gene: TRBJ1-2; d_gene: TRBD1; v_gene: TRBV2; abundance: .
CDR3nt: TGTGCCAGCAGCGTTCGTAGTGGAAACACCATATATTTT; CDR3aa: CASSVRSGNTIYF; j_gene: TRBJ1-3; d_gene: .; v_gene: TRBV9; abundance: .
CDR3nt: TGCGCCAGCAGCTTGGCCCTAGCGGGGGGCCACAATGAGCAGTTCTTC; CDR3aa: CASSLALAGGHNEQFF; j_gene: TRBJ2-1; d_gene: TRBD2; v_gene: TRBV5-1; abundance: .
CDR3nt: TGTGCTAGTGGTTTGGTACTCCCCCCCCTTGGCGGGAGCTCCTACAATGAGCAGTTCTTC; CDR3aa: CASGLVLPPLGGSSYNEQFF; j_gene: TRBJ2-1; d_gene: TRBD2; v_gene: TRBV12-5; abundance: .
CDR3nt: TGTGCCAGCAGCATTAGTGAAGGTGGCGGTCGTTCACCCCTCCACTTT; CDR3aa: CASSISEGGGRSPLHF; j_gene: TRBJ1-6; d_gene: .; v_gene: TRBV7-6; abundance: once
CDR3nt: TGTGCCAGCAGATCCGAGGCGGCGAACACTGAAGCTTTCTTT; CDR3aa: CASRSEAANTEAFF; j_gene: TRBJ1-1; d_gene: .; v_gene: TRBV5-6; abundance: .
CDR3nt: TGTGCCAGCAGTTTCTGGACAGCCAATTCACCCCTCCACTTT; CDR3aa: CASSFWTANSPLHF; j_gene: TRBJ1-6; d_gene: .; v_gene: TRBV27; abundance: .
CDR3nt: TGTGCCAGCAGTGAGGTACTGCGGGGGGGCCGTGAGCAGTTCTTC; CDR3aa: CASSEVLRGGREQFF; j_gene: TRBJ2-1; d_gene: TRBD2; v_gene: TRBV6-1; abundance: .
CDR3nt: TGTGCCAGCAGCCCGGGGGGGAGGGTATCGAGTTACGAGCAGTACTTC; CDR3aa: CASSPGGRVSSYEQYF; j_gene: TRBJ2-7; d_gene: TRBD2; v_gene: TRBV7-8; abundance: .
CDR3nt: TGTGCCAGCAGTTACTTTCCTCGACAGGGGGCTGAAGCTTTCTTT; CDR3aa: CASSYFPRQGAEAFF; j_gene: TRBJ1-1; d_gene: TRBD1; v_gene: TRBV6-2/TRBV6-3; abundance: .
CDR3nt: TGTGCCAGCGCCTCCGGGACTTACAACACTGAAGCTTTCTTT; CDR3aa: CASASGTYNTEAFF; j_gene: TRBJ1-1; d_gene: .; v_gene: TRBV7-3; abundance: .
CDR3nt: TGTGCCAGCAGCCCGGTGGGGGGGAACGAGCAGTACTTC; CDR3aa: CASSPVGGNEQYF; j_gene: TRBJ2-7; d_gene: TRBD2; v_gene: TRBV5-6; abundance: .
CDR3nt: TGTGCCAGCACTTTGATGGCAGGGGGGAGTTCACCCCTCCACTTT; CDR3aa: CASTLMAGGSSPLHF; j_gene: TRBJ1-6; d_gene: TRBD1; v_gene: TRBV6-5; abundance: .
CDR3nt: TGTGCCAGCAGCCTAGTGAGCGATGAGCAGTTCTTC; CDR3aa: CASSLVSDEQFF; j_gene: TRBJ2-1; d_gene: .; v_gene: TRBV28; abundance: .
CDR3nt: TGTGCCAGCAGTCCCGACCTAGACTATGGCTACACCTTC; CDR3aa: CASSPDLDYGYTF; j_gene: TRBJ1-2; d_gene: .; v_gene: TRBV3-1/TRBV3-2; abundance: .
CDR3nt: TGTGCCAGCAGACCTACCGGGACAGGGGAGAACACCGGGGAGCTGTTTTTT; CDR3aa: CASRPTGTGENTGELFF; j_gene: TRBJ2-2; d_gene: TRBD1; v_gene: TRBV7-9; abundance: .
CDR3nt: TGTGCCAGCAGCACCCGGACTAGCGGGCCATCGAGGACCGGGGAGCTGTTTTTT; CDR3aa: CASSTRTSGPSRTGELFF; j_gene: TRBJ2-2; d_gene: TRBD2; v_gene: TRBV7-2; abundance: .
CDR3nt: TGTGCCAGCAGCCAAGCGGGGGGACTAGAAGCTCCAGAGACCCAGTACTTC; CDR3aa: CASSQAGGLEAPETQYF; j_gene: TRBJ2-5; d_gene: TRBD2; v_gene: TRBV3-1/TRBV3-2; abundance: once
CDR3nt: TGTGCCAGCAGCTCTGCGGACAGGGCGTCGGAGACCCAGTACTTC; CDR3aa: CASSSADRASETQYF; j_gene: TRBJ2-5; d_gene: TRBD1; v_gene: TRBV5-4; abundance: .
CDR3nt: TGTGCCTGGAGTATAGGGACATCGTCTGGGACCCAGTACTTC; CDR3aa: CAWSIGTSSGTQYF; j_gene: TRBJ2-5; d_gene: .; v_gene: TRBV30; abundance: once
CDR3nt: TGTGCCAGCAGCCCGGGACAGGGGCCGATTAACACTGAAGCTTTCTTT; CDR3aa: CASSPGQGPINTEAFF; j_gene: TRBJ1-1; d_gene: TRBD1; v_gene: TRBV5-6; abundance: .
CDR3nt: TGTGCCACCAGCAGCCTTTCGGATTCACCCCTCCACTTT; CDR3aa: CATSSLSDSPLHF; j_gene: TRBJ1-6; d_gene: .; v_gene: TRBV15; abundance: .
CDR3nt: TGTGCCAGCTCACCATATCTTTTGGCAGGGGGCGATCATGGCTACACCTTC; CDR3aa: CASSPYLLAGGDHGYTF; j_gene: TRBJ1-2; d_gene: TRBD1; v_gene: TRBV18; abundance: .
CDR3nt: TGTGCCAGCTCACCCGACAGTTCCGGTTCACCCCTCCACTTT; CDR3aa: CASSPDSSGSPLHF; j_gene: TRBJ1-6; d_gene: .; v_gene: TRBV18; abundance: .